The clone carrying this TCR beta chain was seen a few times. The data originate from a study of T cells in Graves' hyperthyroidism and ophthalmopathy. Amplification of TCR beta CDR3 regions used RNA as the template. The TCR CDR3 was amplified in a first-round RT-PCR using the HTBI primer set. Each CDR3 protein gets one entry after TCRdb re-called the multiplex PCR reads with MiXCR. The profile shows roughly 510,000 distinct CDR3 sequences, 40% to 50% of them singletons. Trimming took 2 bases from V and 4 from J, leaving 11 bases between them. The CDR3 is 14 residues long. The germline V gene has CDR1 SGHTA and CDR2 FQGNSA. Exclusion followed for patients with uncontrolled infection, other autoimmune disease, pregnancy or lactation. For the diagnoses, clinical symptoms, serum thyroxine and TRAb, thyroid ultrasound and orbital computed tomography were used.

Sequenced material: peripheral blood or thyroid tissue (not recorded which). The receptor comes from an adult woman with Graves' disease, either hyperthyroidism or ophthalmopathy (not recorded which). The V call is TRBV7-2, the J call TRBJ1-1; D uncertain. This CDR3 reads CASSLSSGSTEAFF. In DNA, the CDR3 is TGTGCCAGCAGCTTAAGTTCGGGGAGCACTGAAGCTTTCTTT.